Listed below are T cell receptor beta chains from one sample, sequenced in a study of early T cells in non-severe SARS-CoV-2 infection. TCRdb recomputed calls from the 5' RACE reads with MiXCR, one row per CDR3 protein. This sample has some 40,000 distinct CDR3 sequences; over 4.5% occur once, and the top ten carry 25% to 30%. The sequencing input was whole blood. These receptor sequences come from an adult who was a healthcare worker with PCR-confirmed SARS-CoV-2 infection or an uninfected control (not recorded which). Each CDR3 is given with its conserved first and last residue. D genes are given only for firm matches. Size tells how often a clone was seen (once, few, many) or the class of an expanded clone, and some rows leave it out.

v_gene	j_gene	d_gene	abundance	CDR3aa	CDR3nt
TRBV7-2	TRBJ2-1	.	.	CASSPDSYSYNEQFF	TGTGCCAGCAGCCCGGACAGCTACTCCTACAATGAGCAGTTCTTC
TRBV9	TRBJ1-2	.	many	CASSVGLANYGYTF	TGTGCCAGCAGCGTAGGACTAGCTAACTATGGCTACACCTTC
TRBV7-8	TRBJ2-2	.	many	CASSLASYTSTGELFF	TGTGCCAGCAGCTTAGCCAGCTACACTTCCACCGGGGAGCTGTTTTTT
TRBV7-2	TRBJ1-1	TRBD1	.	CASSLLGTENTEAFF	TGTGCCAGCAGCTTGCTTGGGACAGAAAACACTGAAGCTTTCTTT
TRBV20-1	TRBJ1-2	TRBD1	medium-sized	CSASSGGNYTF	TGCAGTGCTAGTTCAGGGGGGAACTACACCTTC
TRBV5-1	TRBJ2-7	.	few	CASSLVLGTRGDEQYF	TGCGCCAGCAGCTTGGTGCTCGGGACAAGGGGAGACGAGCAGTACTTC
TRBV6-2/TRBV6-3	TRBJ2-7	.	many	CASISTIAREQYF	TGTGCCAGCATATCTACCATAGCGCGCGAGCAGTACTTC
TRBV4-2	TRBJ2-7	.	many	CASSPSAGAYEQYF	TGTGCCAGCAGCCCATCGGCAGGAGCCTACGAGCAGTACTTC
TRBV5-1	TRBJ2-5	TRBD2	.	CASSASGARETQYF	TGCGCCAGCAGCGCTAGCGGGGCTCGGGAGACCCAGTACTTC
TRBV10-3	TRBJ2-5	.	many	CAISTALQETQYF	TGTGCCATCAGTACGGCCCTACAAGAGACCCAGTACTTC
TRBV7-2	TRBJ1-1	.	many	CASSLRDAAQMNTEAFF	TGTGCCAGCAGCTTACGCGATGCGGCCCAAATGAACACTGAAGCTTTCTTT
TRBV30	TRBJ2-3	.	few	CAWSKGTQYF	TGTGCCTGGAGTAAGGGTACGCAGTATTTT
TRBV4-2	TRBJ2-1	TRBD1	many	CASSRQTLRTGTYNEQFF	TGTGCCAGCAGCCGACAAACCCTGAGGACAGGCACCTACAATGAGCAGTTCTTC
TRBV7-9	TRBJ1-4	.	many	CASSLVSGTTNEKLFF	TGTGCCAGCAGCTTAGTGAGTGGGACAACTAATGAAAAACTGTTTTTT
TRBV28	TRBJ2-7	.	.	CASRPQGFSEQYF	TGTGCCAGCAGGCCCCAGGGGTTCTCCGAGCAGTACTTC